Reported below is one TCR beta chain. Its antigen is still unknown. The data stem from a study of shared clonotypes between healthy human individuals. Germline-derived CDR1 and CDR2 are SGHDN and FVKESK. Deletions cut 3 bases from V and 4 bases from J, with 6 bases between. This CDR3 has 12 residues. Each PCR replicate from the sorted subsets contained around 200 ng DNA, which is tens of thousands of T cell genomes. The data were produced by immunoSEQ multiplex PCR, yet TCRdb's version contains in-frame clones alone and is incomplete. The sample has some 2.3 million clones; approximately 95% are singletons. Within Nashville, Tennessee resided all donors, each a Caucasian adult. Findings of the study overall: When naive CD4 clonotypes were compared across a few donors, about 5% were shared. In this cohort, only blood was sampled, and tissue repertoires likely differ.

The sequenced material came from naive CD4+ T cells from PBMCs. Subset reported: CD45RA+ positively selected. The TCR originated in a man younger than 35 in good health. Some clones in this sample may be carry-over from other donors' samples. The V and J genes are TRBV14 and TRBJ2-5; D not certain. The CDR3 DNA is TGTGCCAGCAGCCATCTAACAGAGACCCAGTACTTC. Its protein is CASSHLTETQYF.